The entry below gives a single TCR beta chain sequence along with its context. These data originate in a study of cytomegalovirus exposure and HLA in healthy donors. Study details: From donors who were HLA-typed, an early data release held around 80 million unique TCRs.

The CDR3 loop spans 15 amino acids. Germline CDR1 and CDR2: SNHLY and FYNNEI. Trimming cost V 5 bases and J 10 bases; bases outside gene matches: 14. In the PCR, 60 Vbeta and 13 Jbeta primers were used. The data were produced by immunoSEQ multiplex PCR, yet TCRdb's version contains in-frame clones alone and is incomplete. The sample consists of roughly 140,000 clones, roughly three quarters of them appearing once. The V and J genes are TRBV2 and TRBJ2-1; 7 bases are a match to TRBD2. Sequenced material: PBMCs. This clonotype was sampled from a woman aged 30 to 39 in good health and CMV-seronegative. In DNA form, the CDR3 reads TGTGCCAGCAGTCTCAGGAGCGGGACGAACAGCGAGCAGTTCTTC. Its protein product is CASSLRSGTNSEQFF.